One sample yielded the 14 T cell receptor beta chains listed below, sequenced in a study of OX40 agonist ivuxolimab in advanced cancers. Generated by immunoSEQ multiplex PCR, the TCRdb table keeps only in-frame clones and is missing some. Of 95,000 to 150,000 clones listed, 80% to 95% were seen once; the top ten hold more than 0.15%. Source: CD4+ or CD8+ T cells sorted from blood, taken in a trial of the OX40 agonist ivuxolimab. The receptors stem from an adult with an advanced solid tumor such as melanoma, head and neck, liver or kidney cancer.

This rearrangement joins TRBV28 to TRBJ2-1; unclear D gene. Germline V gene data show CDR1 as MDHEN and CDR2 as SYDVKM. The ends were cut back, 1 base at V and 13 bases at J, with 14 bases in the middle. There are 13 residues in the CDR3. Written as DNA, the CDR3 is TGTGCCAGCAGTTTATCCGGGCTAAGCAAACAGTTCTTC. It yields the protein CASSLSGLSKQFF. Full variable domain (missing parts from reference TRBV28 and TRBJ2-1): DVKVTQSSRYLVKRTGEKVFLECVQDMDHENMFWYRQDPGLGLRLIYFSYDVKMKEKGDIPEGYSVSREKKERFSLILESASTNQTSMYLCASSLSGLSKQFFGPGTRLTVL.

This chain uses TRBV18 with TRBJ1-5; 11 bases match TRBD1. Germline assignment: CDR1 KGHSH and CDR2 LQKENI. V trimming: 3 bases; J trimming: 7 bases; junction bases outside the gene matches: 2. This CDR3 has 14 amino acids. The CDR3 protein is CASSPRDRGQPQHF. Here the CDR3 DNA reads TGTGCCAGCTCACCCCGGGACAGGGGGCAGCCCCAGCATTTT. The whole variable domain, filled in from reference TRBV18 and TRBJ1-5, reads NAGVMQNPRHLVRRRGQEARLRCSPMKGHSHVYWYRQLPEEGLKFMVYLQKENIIDESGMPKERFSAEFPKEGPSILRIQQVVRGDSAAYFCASSPRDRGQPQHFGDGTRLSIL.

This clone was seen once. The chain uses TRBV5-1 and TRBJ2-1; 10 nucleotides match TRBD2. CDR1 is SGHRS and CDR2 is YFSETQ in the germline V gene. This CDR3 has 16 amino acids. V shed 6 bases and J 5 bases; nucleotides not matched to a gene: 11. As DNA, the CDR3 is TGCGCCAGCACCTCTAGCGGGGGAGGTTCTCACAATGAGCAGTTCTTC. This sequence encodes CASTSSGGGSHNEQFF.

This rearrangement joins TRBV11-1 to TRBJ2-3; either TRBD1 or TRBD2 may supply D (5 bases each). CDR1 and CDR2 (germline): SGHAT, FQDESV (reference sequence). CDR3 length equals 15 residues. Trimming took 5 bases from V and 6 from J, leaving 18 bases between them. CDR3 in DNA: TGTGCCAGCAGCGCAAGGGACCCGGATAAGGATACGCAGTATTTT. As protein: CASSARDPDKDTQYF.

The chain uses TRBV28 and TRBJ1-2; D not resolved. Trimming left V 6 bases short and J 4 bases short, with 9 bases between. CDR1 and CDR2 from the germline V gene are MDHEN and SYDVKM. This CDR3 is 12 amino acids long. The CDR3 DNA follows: TGTGCCAGCAGCCTCGCCGGCTATGGCTACACCTTC. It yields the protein CASSLAGYGYTF.

The CDR3 bases are TGTGCCAGCAGCTTAAGGACCGGGACAGGGCTCAGCTCCTACGAGCAGTACTTC. Translated: CASSLRTGTGLSSYEQYF. J is TRBJ2-7 and V is TRBV7-9; 9 positions agree with TRBD1. CDR1 is SEHNR, CDR2 FQNEAQ, per germline (reference sequence). The CDR3 has 18 amino acids. V lost 2 bases, J lost 0 bases, and 11 bases stayed unmatched.

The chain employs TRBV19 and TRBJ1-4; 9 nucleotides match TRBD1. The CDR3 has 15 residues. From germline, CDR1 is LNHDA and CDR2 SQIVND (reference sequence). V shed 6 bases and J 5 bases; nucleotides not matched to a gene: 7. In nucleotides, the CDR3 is TGTGCCAGTAGCGTAACCGGGACAGGGAATGAAAAACTGTTTTTT. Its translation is CASSVTGTGNEKLFF.

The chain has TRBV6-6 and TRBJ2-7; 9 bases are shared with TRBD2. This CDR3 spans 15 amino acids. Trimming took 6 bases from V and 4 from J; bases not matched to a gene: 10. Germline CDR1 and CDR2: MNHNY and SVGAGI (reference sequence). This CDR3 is CASSPLWLAGYEQYF. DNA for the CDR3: TGTGCCAGCAGCCCTCTTTGGCTAGCGGGATACGAGCAGTACTTC.

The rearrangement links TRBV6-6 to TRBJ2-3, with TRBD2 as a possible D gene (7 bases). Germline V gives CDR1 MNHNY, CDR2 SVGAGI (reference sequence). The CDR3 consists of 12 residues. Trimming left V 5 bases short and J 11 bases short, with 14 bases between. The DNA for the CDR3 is TGTGCCAGCAGTGCGGGGGCCGGGGAGCAGTATTTT. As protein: CASSAGAGEQYF.

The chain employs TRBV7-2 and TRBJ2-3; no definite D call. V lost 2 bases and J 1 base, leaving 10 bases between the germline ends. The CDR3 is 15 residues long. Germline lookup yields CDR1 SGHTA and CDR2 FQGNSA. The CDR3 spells CASSLSVPRTDTQYF. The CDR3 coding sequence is TGTGCCAGCAGCTTATCCGTGCCCCGCACAGATACGCAGTATTTT.

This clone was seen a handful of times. The CDR3 is CASSPQGNGNTGELFF. CDR3 DNA: TGTGCCAGTAGCCCACAGGGTAATGGAAACACCGGGGAGCTGTTTTTT. The V call is TRBV19, the J call TRBJ2-2, with D possibly being TRBD1 (6 bases). The CDR3 has 16 residues. V was cut by 6 bases and J by 2 bases, with 16 bases left in between. The germline gives CDR1 LNHDA, CDR2 SQIVND (reference sequence).

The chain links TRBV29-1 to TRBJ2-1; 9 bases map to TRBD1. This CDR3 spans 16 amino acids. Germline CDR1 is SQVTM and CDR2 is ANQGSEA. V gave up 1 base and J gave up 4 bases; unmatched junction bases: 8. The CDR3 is CSVEGVDRGLYNEQFF. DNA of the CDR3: TGCAGCGTTGAAGGCGTGGACAGGGGTCTTTACAATGAGCAGTTCTTC.

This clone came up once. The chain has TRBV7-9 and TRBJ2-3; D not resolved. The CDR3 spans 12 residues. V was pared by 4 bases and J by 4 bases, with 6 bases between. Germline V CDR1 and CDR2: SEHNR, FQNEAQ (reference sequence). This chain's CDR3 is CASSSQADTQYF. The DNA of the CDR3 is TGTGCCAGCAGCTCGCAAGCAGATACGCAGTATTTT.

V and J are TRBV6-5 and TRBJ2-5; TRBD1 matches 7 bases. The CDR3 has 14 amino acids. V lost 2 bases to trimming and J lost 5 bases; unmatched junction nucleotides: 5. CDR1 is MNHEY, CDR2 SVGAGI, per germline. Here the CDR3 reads CASSYTGRGETQYF. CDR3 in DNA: TGTGCCAGCAGTTACACAGGCAGGGGGGAGACCCAGTACTTC.